This T cell receptor beta chain was identified in a study of T cell repertoires in cytomegalovirus infection. Study-level background: Evidence of both CMV infection and a matching HLA type came from public TCR beta signatures.

Germline lookup yields CDR1 SGHNT and CDR2 YYREEE (reference sequence). The CDR3 covers 15 residues. The germline V and J ends were trimmed by 0 bases and 6 bases, with 12 bases remaining between them. Study-level findings and limits: There were HLA-C-restricted CMV-specific TCR beta clonotypes dominating the ex vivo response.

TCRdb used MiXCR to reprocess the reads, holding one entry per CDR3 protein. The data hold a few hundred thousand distinct CDR3 sequences, with about 44% observed a single time. Remarks on this clonotype: The target antigen is unknown.

The sequences come from cultured PBMCs, collected from culture after CMV antigen stimulation. The source is a human donor in good health (CMV status not recorded). Some clones in this sample may be carry-over from other donors' samples. This chain uses TRBV5-4 with TRBJ2-2; possibly TRBD1 or TRBD2 for D (5 bases each). The CDR3 region has the DNA TGTGCCAGCAGCTTGGGGAACGGGGCCCCCGGGGAGCTGTTTTTT. Its protein product is CASSLGNGAPGELFF.